A single sample gave rise to the 20 T cell receptor beta chains below, sequenced in a study of blood T cell repertoires in COVID-19. The table came from immunoSEQ multiplex PCR; TCRdb's copy has only in-frame clones and leaves some out. The sample carries over 300,000 clones, just over 85% recorded once. The sample comprised PBMCs or T cells enriched from blood (not recorded which). These receptors were collected from a woman younger than 35 who had recovered from COVID-19.

The rearrangement joins TRBV7-2 to TRBJ2-7; 12 positions match TRBD2. Germline CDR1 is SGHTA and CDR2 is FQGNSA. Unmatched junction bases numbered 2, after V lost 0 bases and J lost 2 bases. This CDR3 is 16 amino acids long. This CDR3 is CASSLALAGGAYEQYF. CDR3 in DNA: TGTGCCAGCAGCTTAGCGCTAGCGGGGGGGGCCTACGAGCAGTACTTC.

CDR3 amino acids: CASGGSGPSNYGYTF. CDR3 bases: TGTGCCAGCGGCGGGAGCGGACCATCTAACTATGGCTACACCTTC. V is TRBV6-5 and J is TRBJ1-2; D uncertain. The germline V gene encodes CDR1 MNHEY and CDR2 SVGAGI. The CDR3 sequence is 15 residues long. V was shortened by 8 bases and J by 0 bases, with 16 bases between the two germline ends.

The chain is built from TRBV14 and TRBJ2-1; D possibly corresponds to TRBD2 (6 bases). The CDR3 has 15 amino acids. V lost 4 bases to trimming and J lost 9 bases, with 19 bases between them. CDR1 and CDR2 from the germline V gene are SGHDN and FVKESK. CDR3 protein: CASSPRLGGDAEQFF. Here the CDR3 DNA reads TGTGCCAGCAGCCCCCGTTTGGGGGGAGACGCTGAGCAGTTCTTC.

This clone has a count of ten or more. This sequence joins TRBV30 and TRBJ1-5, with D perhaps TRBD1 (6 bases). CDR1 and CDR2 (germline): GTSNPN, SVGIG (reference sequence). V was cut by 0 bases and J by 3 bases, with 15 bases left in between. CDR3 length: 16 amino acids. The CDR3 spells CAWSVRGEGDNQPQHF. The CDR3 DNA reads TGTGCCTGGAGTGTCCGGGGCGAGGGGGACAATCAGCCCCAGCATTTT.

V gene TRBV19 combines with J gene TRBJ2-1, with D possibly TRBD2 on 5 matching bases. Germline CDR1 reads LNHDA; CDR2 reads SQIVND (reference sequence). The V end lost 5 bases, the J end lost 5 bases, and 10 bases lay between the germline ends. There are 13 residues in the CDR3. In DNA form, the CDR3 reads TGTGCCAGTAGTCGGACTTCTAACAATGAGCAGTTCTTC. Its protein product is CASSRTSNNEQFF.

This chain joins TRBV7-6 and TRBJ1-3, with D uncertain. The length of the CDR3 is 16 residues. The germline V and J ends were trimmed by 0 bases and 2 bases, with 11 bases remaining between them. Germline CDR1 is SGHVS and CDR2 is FNYEAQ. The CDR3 loop is CASSLALAGAGNTIYF. The CDR3 DNA reads TGTGCCAGCAGCTTAGCGCTAGCCGGGGCTGGAAACACCATATATTTT.

This clone has a handful of counts. The V call is TRBV11-2, the J call TRBJ1-2; the D is unclear. Trimming stripped 5 bases from V and 4 bases from J, with 14 bases between. CDR1 and CDR2 (germline): SGHAT, FQNNGV. CDR3 size: 14 residues. Written as DNA, the CDR3 is TGTGCCAGCAGCCCGTTTCACTTCACCTATGGCTACACCTTC. This sequence encodes CASSPFHFTYGYTF.

The rearrangement joins TRBV5-4 to TRBJ2-1; weak D call: TRBD2 (6 bases). Germline V gene lookup returns CDR1 SGHNT and CDR2 YYREEE (reference sequence). The CDR3 sequence is 15 residues long. The V gene lost 0 bases and the J gene lost 3 bases, with 10 bases spanning the gap. CDR3 loop: CASSLGSGNYNEQFF. Here the CDR3 DNA reads TGTGCCAGCAGCTTGGGTAGCGGAAACTACAATGAGCAGTTCTTC.

The chain employs TRBV6-5 and TRBJ1-5, with 9 bases that match TRBD1. V trimming: 6 bases; J trimming: 7 bases; junction bases outside the gene matches: 10. The CDR3 is made up of 15 amino acids. The germline gives CDR1 MNHEY, CDR2 SVGAGI. The CDR3 bases are TGTGCCAGCAGATTTACAGGGGGCGACGGACAGCCCCAGCATTTT. This sequence encodes CASRFTGGDGQPQHF.

The chain couples TRBV7-6 to TRBJ2-1; 15 nucleotides match TRBD2. There are 18 residues in the CDR3. Germline CDR1 reads SGHVS; CDR2 reads FNYEAQ. V dropped 4 bases and J dropped 7; count of bases not matched to a gene: 11. The chain's CDR3 is CASSYGTSGRRSTNEQFF. CDR3 sequence (DNA): TGTGCCAGCAGCTATGGGACTAGCGGGAGGAGGAGTACGAATGAGCAGTTCTTC.

The chain carries TRBV28 and TRBJ1-2; 8 positions match TRBD1. The CDR3 sequence is 15 residues long. The germline V gene encodes CDR1 MDHEN and CDR2 SYDVKM. V was pared by 2 bases and J by 0 bases, with 2 bases of the junction left unmatched. CDR3 amino acids: CASSLQGAPNYGYTF. CDR3 DNA sequence: TGTGCCAGCAGTTTACAGGGGGCACCTAACTATGGCTACACCTTC.

This sequence joins TRBV5-5 and TRBJ2-6; 7 nucleotides line up with TRBD1. CDR3 length: 16 amino acids. Germline loops: CDR1 SGHKS, CDR2 YYEKEE (reference sequence). J was trimmed by 2 bases and V by 5 bases; bases with no gene match: 7. The CDR3 nucleotides read TGTGCCAGCAGGCAGACAGGGACCACTGGGGCCAACGTCCTGACTTTC. Translation: CASRQTGTTGANVLTF.

The rearrangement links TRBV5-1 to TRBJ2-1; 10 nucleotides line up with TRBD2. The CDR3 extends over 15 amino acids. The V and J ends lost 0 bases and 9 bases, in that order; junction bases with no gene match: 6. Per the germline V gene, CDR1 is SGHRS and CDR2 is YFSETQ. CDR3 nucleotides: TGCGCCAGCAGCTTGGTAGCGGGGGGCGGAGGTGAGCAGTTCTTC. This gives the protein CASSLVAGGGGEQFF.

The V gene is TRBV4-1, the J gene TRBJ2-2; 13 nucleotides align to TRBD2. The germline V gene has CDR1 MGHRA and CDR2 YSYEKL. CDR3 size: 16 residues. The V segment lost 8 bases and the J segment 3 bases; nucleotides outside the gene matches: 6. CDR3 DNA sequence: TGCGCCAGCCGGCCGGGACTAGCGGGATACACCGGGGAGCTGTTTTTT. Amino acids: CASRPGLAGYTGELFF.

This clone was seen only a few times. V gene TRBV18 combines with J gene TRBJ1-1; D gene unclear. V gave up 6 bases and J gave up 2 bases, with 10 bases separating them. There are 13 residues in the CDR3. CDR1 is KGHSH and CDR2 is LQKENI in the germline V gene. The CDR3 loop is CASSTGGNTEAFF. The CDR3 bases are TGTGCCAGCTCCACCGGTGGTAACACTGAAGCTTTCTTT.

CDR3 nucleotide sequence: TGTGCCAGCCAGCTTACAGGGGACACTGAAGCTTTCTTT. Residues: CASQLTGDTEAFF. The chain joins TRBV2 to TRBJ1-1; TRBD1 agrees at 7 bases. This CDR3 contains 13 residues. Germline V gene lookup returns CDR1 SNHLY and CDR2 FYNNEI. The J segment lost 3 bases and the V segment lost 8 bases, leaving 6 bases of the junction unmatched.

The CDR3 is CAIRGLAGGNEQFF. CDR3 nucleotides: TGTGCCATCAGAGGACTAGCCGGGGGCAATGAGCAGTTCTTC. This chain connects TRBV10-3 to TRBJ2-1, with 8 bases lining up with TRBD2. CDR1 and CDR2 from the germline V gene are ENHRY and SYGVKD. J lost 6 bases, V lost 6 bases, and 7 bases had no gene match. The CDR3 is 14 amino acids.

This clone came up a few times. This rearrangement joins TRBV4-1 to TRBJ1-1; a weak D match, TRBD1 (6 bases). There are 15 residues in the CDR3. V lost 0 bases and J 6 bases, leaving 14 bases between the germline ends. The V gene's germline CDR1 is MGHRA and CDR2 YSYEKL. CDR3 region: CASSQEVRGGPEAFF. The CDR3 bases are TGCGCCAGCAGCCAAGAGGTGCGTGGGGGCCCTGAAGCTTTCTTT.

V and J are TRBV7-8 and TRBJ2-1; 7 bases match TRBD2. The J segment lost 4 bases and the V segment lost 4 bases, leaving 10 bases of the junction unmatched. The CDR3 length is 16 residues. The V gene's germline CDR1 is SGHVS and CDR2 FQNEAQ. The CDR3 protein is CASSSQLAGAYNEQFF. Written as DNA, the CDR3 is TGTGCCAGCAGCTCCCAATTAGCGGGCGCTTACAATGAGCAGTTCTTC.

J is TRBJ1-2 and V is TRBV2; D is ambiguous. V lost 5 bases and J lost 3, with 16 bases in between. The germline V gene has CDR1 SNHLY and CDR2 FYNNEI. This CDR3 has 15 residues. The CDR3 reads CASSIARGSHYGYTF. CDR3 coding DNA: TGTGCCAGCAGTATCGCACGGGGAAGTCACTATGGCTACACCTTC.